This entry concerns a single T cell receptor beta chain. Its specificity is unknown. V gave up 5 bases and J gave up 2 bases; unmatched junction bases: 9. The germline V gene encodes CDR1 LNHDA and CDR2 SQIVND (reference sequence). There are 16 residues in the CDR3. This table comes from immunoSEQ multiplex PCR, and its TCRdb copy is limited to in-frame clones, with some not included. The profile shows tens of thousands of clones, around 81% of them singletons. The data were taken from a study of T cells in localized non-small cell lung cancer. Study-wide results and caveats: Heterogeneity is still possible, as just one tumor region was sequenced. The study found T cell clonality highest in uninvolved adjacent lung, above tumor. There were a median roughly 54 of the top 100 tumor clones appearing in adjacent lung.

The chain employs TRBV19 and TRBJ2-5; 9 positions match TRBD1. Sequencing used PBMCs, obtained before any cancer treatment. This receptor was obtained from a man between 40 and 69 years old with stage II squamous cell lung carcinoma. CDR3 amino acids: CASSLRTGVGQETQYF. In nucleotides, the CDR3 is TGTGCCAGTAGTCTACGGACAGGGGTGGGGCAAGAGACCCAGTACTTC. Looking up the rest from reference TRBV19 and TRBJ2-5 gives the full variable domain: DGGITQSPKYLFRKEGQNVTLSCEQNLNHDAMYWYRQDPGQGLRLIYYSQIVNDFQKGDIAEGYSVSREKKESFPLTVTSAQKNPTAFYLCASSLRTGVGQETQYFGPGTRLLVL.